This is a list of T cell receptor beta chains from one sample in a study of somatic mutations in cytotoxic T cells in rheumatoid arthritis. Libraries were prepared by immunoSEQ multiplex PCR; TCRdb keeps only in-frame clonotypes and omits some of them. Counted here are 25,000 to 35,000 clones, 70% to 90% occurring once; the ten biggest clones make up roughly 9.6%. Input material: CD8+ T cells sorted from blood. The receptors stem from an adult with rheumatoid arthritis. The CDR3 runs from the conserved cysteine through the conserved F or W. The order of the fields is D gene, V gene, J gene, clone size, CDR3 DNA, CDR3 protein. D genes are given only for firm matches. The size of a clone is reported for some rows only, either as once, few or many, or as a class for expanded clones.

d_call: TRBD1
v_call: TRBV10-3
j_call: TRBJ2-1
clone_size: once
cdr3_nt: TGTGCCGCCGGCCTTAGGGACAGGGTCACAGATGAGCAGTTCTTC
cdr3_aa: CAAGLRDRVTDEQFF

d_call: NA
v_call: TRBV5-6
j_call: TRBJ2-1
clone_size: NA
cdr3_nt: TGTGCCAGCAGCGACTCCTGGGAGCAGTTCTTC
cdr3_aa: CASSDSWEQFF

d_call: TRBD2
v_call: TRBV7-9
j_call: TRBJ2-3
clone_size: once
cdr3_nt: TGTGCCAGCAGCTTAGGTGAGGGACTAGCGGGGTCCACAGATACGCAGTATTTT
cdr3_aa: CASSLGEGLAGSTDTQYF

d_call: NA
v_call: TRBV7-9
j_call: TRBJ2-7
clone_size: NA
cdr3_nt: TGTGCCAGCGTCAGAGGGTTCGAGCAGTACTTC
cdr3_aa: CASVRGFEQYF

d_call: TRBD1
v_call: TRBV2
j_call: TRBJ1-2
clone_size: NA
cdr3_nt: TGTGCCAGCAGTGAATGGACAGGGCCTTTGCGGGGCTACACCTTC
cdr3_aa: CASSEWTGPLRGYTF

d_call: NA
v_call: TRBV7-8
j_call: TRBJ2-7
clone_size: NA
cdr3_nt: TGTGCCAGCAGCTTAGTCAGCCACGAGCAGTACTTC
cdr3_aa: CASSLVSHEQYF

d_call: TRBD1
v_call: TRBV27
j_call: TRBJ1-6
clone_size: NA
cdr3_nt: TGTGCCAGCAGTTTATGGGAGGGGGCGAATTCACCCCTCCACTTT
cdr3_aa: CASSLWEGANSPLHF

d_call: NA
v_call: TRBV5-6
j_call: TRBJ2-7
clone_size: NA
cdr3_nt: TGTGCCAGCAGCCTCGGCCAATCCTACGAGCAGTACTTC
cdr3_aa: CASSLGQSYEQYF

d_call: NA
v_call: TRBV4-1
j_call: TRBJ2-3
clone_size: NA
cdr3_nt: TGCGCCAGCAGGGGGAGCGGGCCTAAGGGCCCAGATACGCAGTATTTT
cdr3_aa: CASRGSGPKGPDTQYF

d_call: TRBD1
v_call: TRBV6-5
j_call: TRBJ1-2
clone_size: NA
cdr3_nt: TGTGCCAGCAGTTTGCAGACAGGGGCGACTTATGGCTACACCTTC
cdr3_aa: CASSLQTGATYGYTF